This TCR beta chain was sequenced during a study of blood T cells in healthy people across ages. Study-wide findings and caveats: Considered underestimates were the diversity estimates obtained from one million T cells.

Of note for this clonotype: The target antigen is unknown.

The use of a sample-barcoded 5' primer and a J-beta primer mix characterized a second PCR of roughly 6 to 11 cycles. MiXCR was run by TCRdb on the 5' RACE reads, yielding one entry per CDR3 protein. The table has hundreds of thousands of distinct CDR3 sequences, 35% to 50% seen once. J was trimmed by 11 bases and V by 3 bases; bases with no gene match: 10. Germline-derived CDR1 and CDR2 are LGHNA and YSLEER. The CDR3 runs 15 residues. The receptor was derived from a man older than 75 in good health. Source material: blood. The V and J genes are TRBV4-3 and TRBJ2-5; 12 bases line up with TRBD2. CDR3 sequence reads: CASSQASGGANEQYF. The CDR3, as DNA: TGCGCCAGCAGCCAGGCTAGCGGGGGGGCAAATGAGCAGTACTTC.